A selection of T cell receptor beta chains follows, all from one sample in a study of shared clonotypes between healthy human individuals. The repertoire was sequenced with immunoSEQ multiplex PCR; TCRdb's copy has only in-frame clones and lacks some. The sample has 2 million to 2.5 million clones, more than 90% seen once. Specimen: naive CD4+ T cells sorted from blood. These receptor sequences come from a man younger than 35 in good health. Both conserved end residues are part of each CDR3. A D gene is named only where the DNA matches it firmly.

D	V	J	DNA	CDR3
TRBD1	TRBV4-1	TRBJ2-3	TGCGCCAGCAGCCCCTGGGGGACAGGAGCCCCAGATACGCAGTATTTT	CASSPWGTGAPDTQYF
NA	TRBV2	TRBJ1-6	TGTGCCAGCAGTGACAGGGGTGACCGTAATTCACCCCTCCACTTT	CASSDRGDRNSPLHF
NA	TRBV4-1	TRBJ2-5	TGCGCCAGCAGCCGGTCAGACTCGAGGGAGACCCAGTACTTC	CASSRSDSRETQYF
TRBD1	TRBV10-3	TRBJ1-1	TGTGCCATCAGGGGGGACAGGAACACTGAAGCTTTCTTT	CAIRGDRNTEAFF
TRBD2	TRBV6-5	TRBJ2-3	TGTGCCAGCAGTCTCGCGGGGGGAAGCACAGATACGCAGTATTTT	CASSLAGGSTDTQYF
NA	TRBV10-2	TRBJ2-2	TGCGCCAGCAGCTTAGCCGCCGGGGAGCTGTTTTTT	CASSLAAGELFF
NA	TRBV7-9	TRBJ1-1	TGTGCCAGCAGCTTCTGGGGGAACACTGAAGCTTTCTTT	CASSFWGNTEAFF
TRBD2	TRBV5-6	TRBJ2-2	TGTGCCAGCAGCTTCAGGGAGGGAAGGAGTAAAGGGGAGCTGTTTTTT	CASSFREGRSKGELFF
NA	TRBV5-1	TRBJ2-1	TGCGCCAGCAGCTTGCCAGCGAATGAGCAGTTCTTC	CASSLPANEQFF
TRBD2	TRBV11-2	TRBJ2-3	TGTGCCAGCAGCTTCATAGCGGGAGCCCTCACAGATACGCAGTATTTT	CASSFIAGALTDTQYF
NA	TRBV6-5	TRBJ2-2	TGTGCCAGCAGTTACTCGATTAATAAAGGGGAGCTGTTTTTT	CASSYSINKGELFF